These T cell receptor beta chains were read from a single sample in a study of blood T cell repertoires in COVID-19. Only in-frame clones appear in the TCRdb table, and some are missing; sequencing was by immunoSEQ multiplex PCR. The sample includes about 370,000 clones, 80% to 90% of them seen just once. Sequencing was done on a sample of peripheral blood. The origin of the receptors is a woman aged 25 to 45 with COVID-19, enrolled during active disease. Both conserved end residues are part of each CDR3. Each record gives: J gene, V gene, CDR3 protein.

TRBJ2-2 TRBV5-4 CASSLAGGGYTGELFF
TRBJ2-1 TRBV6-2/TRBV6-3 CASSPVGPYNEQFF
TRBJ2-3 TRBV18 CASSPGRLAGYTDTQYF
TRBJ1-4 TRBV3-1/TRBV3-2 CASSQGAGQGVGLFF
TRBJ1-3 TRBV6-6 CASSLNGGRGSGNTIYF
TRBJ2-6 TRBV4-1 CASSQEWATGGRSGANVLTF
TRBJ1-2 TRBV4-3 CASSQDFFEAYGYTF
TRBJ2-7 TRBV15 CATSRDPGQGNEQYF
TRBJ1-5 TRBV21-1 CASISGTGGNYSNQPQHF
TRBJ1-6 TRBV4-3 CASSQRDTGNSPLHF
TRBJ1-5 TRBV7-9 CASSDGVDNQPQHF
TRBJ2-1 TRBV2 CASSRTSGSAVEQFF
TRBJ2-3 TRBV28 CASSLELGSGGAGTQYF
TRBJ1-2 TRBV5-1 CASSLDRPYGYTF
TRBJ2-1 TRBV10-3 CAISEDQRGGREQFF
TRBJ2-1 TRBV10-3 CAISGGLVDNEQFF
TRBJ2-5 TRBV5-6 CASSLARFQETQYF
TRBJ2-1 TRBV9 CASSGTSALNEQFF
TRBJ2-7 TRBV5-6 CASSLAGTRRGYEQYF
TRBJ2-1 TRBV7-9 CASSSRTSSRGIDEQFF
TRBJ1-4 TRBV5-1 CASSLAPGAANEKLFF
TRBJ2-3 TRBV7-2 CASSLGGFTSTDTQYF
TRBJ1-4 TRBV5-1 CASHAGGTTNEKLFF
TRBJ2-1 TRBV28 CASSLGMYNEQFF
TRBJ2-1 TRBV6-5 CASTIKGNSYNEQFF
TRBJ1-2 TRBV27 CASSLSAGGNGYTF
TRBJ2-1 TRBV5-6 CASSLDPRVVQNEQFF
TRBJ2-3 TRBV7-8 CASSERTGDLAGTDTQYF
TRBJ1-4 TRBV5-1 CASSYGTGNEKLFF
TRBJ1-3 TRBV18 CASSPSEDGNTIYF
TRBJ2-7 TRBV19 CASSPATGYEQYF
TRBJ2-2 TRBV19 CASSKPGLVFLTGELFF
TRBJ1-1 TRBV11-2 CASSFLGQGVAFF
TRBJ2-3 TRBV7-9 CASSPELAGGRDTQYF
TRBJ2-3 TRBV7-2 CASNSREDYTDTQYF
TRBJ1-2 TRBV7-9 CASSLNRVDLDYGYTF
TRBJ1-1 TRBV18 CASSLRGKDTEAFF
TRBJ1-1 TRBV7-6 CASSLRTGTSTEAFF
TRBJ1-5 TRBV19 CASSMGRLRVGQPQHF
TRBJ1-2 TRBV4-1 CASSRDWTGRDLLYGYTF
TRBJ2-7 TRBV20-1 CSASWGLSYEQYF
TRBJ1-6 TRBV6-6 CASSYGRRQGLSPLHF
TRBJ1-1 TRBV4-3 CASSQAGSDTEAFF
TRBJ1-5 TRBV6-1 CASSMGAGNQPQHF
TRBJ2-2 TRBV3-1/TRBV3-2 CASSPPGETGELFF
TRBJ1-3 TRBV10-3 CAISESGVLKSSGNTIYF
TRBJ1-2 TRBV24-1 CATSDFGSGGYTF
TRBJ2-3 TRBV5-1 CASNQGAIRTDTQYF
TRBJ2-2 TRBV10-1 CASSEAGENTGELFF